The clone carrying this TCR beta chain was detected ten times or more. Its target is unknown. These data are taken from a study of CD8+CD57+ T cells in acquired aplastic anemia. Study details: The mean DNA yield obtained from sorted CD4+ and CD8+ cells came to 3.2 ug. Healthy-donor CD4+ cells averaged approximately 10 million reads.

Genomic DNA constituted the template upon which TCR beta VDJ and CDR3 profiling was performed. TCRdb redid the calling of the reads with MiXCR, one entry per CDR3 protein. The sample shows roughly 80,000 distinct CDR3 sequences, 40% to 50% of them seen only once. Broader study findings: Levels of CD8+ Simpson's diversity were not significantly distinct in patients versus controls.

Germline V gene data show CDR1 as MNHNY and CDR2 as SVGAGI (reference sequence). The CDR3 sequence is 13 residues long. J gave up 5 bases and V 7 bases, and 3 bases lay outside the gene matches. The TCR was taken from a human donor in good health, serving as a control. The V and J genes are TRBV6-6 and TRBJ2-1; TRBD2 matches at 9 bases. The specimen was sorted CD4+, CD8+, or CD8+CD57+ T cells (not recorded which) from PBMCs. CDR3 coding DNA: TGTGCCAGCAAGGAGCGGGGGGACAATGAGCAGTTCTTC. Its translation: CASKERGDNEQFF.